This T cell receptor (beta chain) was found in a study of cytomegalovirus exposure and HLA in healthy donors. CDR1 and CDR2 from the germline V gene are MRHNA and SNTAGT. The CDR3 length is 15 residues. Germline trimming cut 3 bases from V and 7 bases from J; bases unmatched to any gene: 4. Measured with immunoSEQ multiplex PCR; TCRdb has only the in-frame clones, and not every one. The sample has roughly 250,000 clones; approximately 86% are singletons. As for this clone: The antigen remains unidentified.

Whole-study findings and limits: Rare sequences made up most TCRs, while some public TCRs were found in many donors. According to a later analysis, TCR clusters from the first cohort tended to co-occur in the 120 or so validation repertoires. Cytomegalovirus-associated status was assigned to some 160 TCR beta chains.

The clonotype originates from a woman in her twenties or thirties in good health and CMV-seropositive. V usage is TRBV6-4 and J usage is TRBJ2-1; 12 nucleotides match TRBD2. The material sequenced was PBMCs. This CDR3 reads CASSESTSGSNEQFF. In DNA, the CDR3 is TGTGCCAGCAGTGAGTCGACTAGCGGGAGTAATGAGCAGTTCTTC.